One sample yielded the 27 T cell receptor beta chains listed below, sequenced in a study of blood T cell repertoires in COVID-19. Data came from immunoSEQ multiplex PCR; TCRdb stores just in-frame clones and leaves some out. The table has 76,000 or so clones, approximately 87% seen once. Material for sequencing was peripheral blood. The source is a man aged 80 or over in a cohort sampled during active COVID-19.

As DNA, the CDR3 is TGTGCCAGCAGCGTAGGAGGGTGGAACACCATATATTTT. Residues: CASSVGGWNTIYF. This chain links TRBV9 with TRBJ1-3; unclear D gene. With 0 bases removed from V and 7 bases from J, the gap between germline ends came to 8 bases. The length of the CDR3 is 13 residues. The germline gives CDR1 SGDLS, CDR2 YYNGEE.

V is TRBV19 and J is TRBJ1-1; 8 nucleotides line up with TRBD1. The CDR3 runs 14 residues. CDR1 and CDR2 from the germline V gene are LNHDA and SQIVND (reference sequence). J was trimmed by 7 bases and V by 5 bases; bases with no gene match: 9. DNA for the CDR3: TGTGCCAGTAGTGAAATCAGGGGGCTGGATGAAGCTTTCTTT. This gives the protein CASSEIRGLDEAFF.

This chain joins TRBV14 and TRBJ2-5; D perhaps matches TRBD1 (6 bases). Germline-derived CDR1 and CDR2 are SGHDN and FVKESK. Trimming shortened V by 4 bases and J by 2 bases, and 17 bases separated the two germline ends. The CDR3 totals 16 residues. The CDR3 region is CASSRPSGGPQETQYF. DNA of the CDR3: TGTGCCAGCAGCCGCCCCTCTGGGGGCCCGCAAGAGACCCAGTACTTC.

The rearrangement joins TRBV28 to TRBJ2-5; TRBD1 aligns across 10 bases. Germline CDR1 is MDHEN and CDR2 is SYDVKM. The CDR3 length is 16 residues. J gave up 5 bases and V 5 bases, and 11 bases lay outside the gene matches. The CDR3 DNA sequence: TGTGCCAGCAGTCCCGGGACAGGGGCCCGGGTTGAGACCCAGTACTTC. Translated, it gives CASSPGTGARVETQYF.

The chain combines TRBV2 with TRBJ2-5, with TRBD1 as a possible D gene (7 bases). Germline-derived CDR1 and CDR2 are SNHLY and FYNNEI. V dropped 8 bases and J dropped 5 bases, with 18 bases sitting between them. The CDR3 has 14 amino acids. CDR3 residues: CASVRRGRGETQYF. CDR3 nucleotides: TGTGCCAGCGTAAGGAGGGGGCGCGGGGAGACCCAGTACTTC.

The chain combines TRBV5-1 with TRBJ1-4; TRBD1 matches 7 bases. Germline V gene sequence: CDR1 SGHRS, CDR2 YFSETQ. The CDR3 has 19 amino acids. The junction had 18 bases not matched to a gene; V was cut back by 0 bases and J by 7 bases. The CDR3, as DNA: TGCGCCAGCAGCTTGGGAGGGACCCTGTACCCACGGACAGGTGAAAAACTGTTTTTT. This codes for CASSLGGTLYPRTGEKLFF.

This clone was seen just once. This chain uses TRBV18 with TRBJ2-7; D may be TRBD2 (6 bases). Deletions cut 2 bases from V and 6 bases from J, with 20 bases between. From germline, CDR1 is KGHSH and CDR2 LQKENI. This CDR3 has 16 amino acids. CDR3 in amino acids: CASSPVWRGDTGEQYV. As DNA, the CDR3 is TGTGCCAGCTCACCAGTATGGCGGGGCGATACGGGCGAGCAGTACGTC.

This rearrangement joins TRBV10-3 to TRBJ1-5, with D maybe TRBD1 (5 bases). Germline V gives CDR1 ENHRY, CDR2 SYGVKD. Deletions cut 0 bases from V and 1 base from J, with 16 bases between. The CDR3 runs 18 residues. The CDR3 region is CAISESRQGSGSNQPQHF. In nucleotides, the CDR3 is TGTGCCATCAGTGAGTCGAGGCAGGGCTCTGGGAGCAATCAGCCCCAGCATTTT.

This clone showed up just a few times. This chain joins TRBV11-2 and TRBJ2-2; D possibly corresponds to TRBD1 (6 bases). The CDR3 runs to 15 residues. Per the germline V gene, CDR1 is SGHAT and CDR2 is FQNNGV. With 7 bases removed from V and 4 bases from J, the gap between germline ends came to 16 bases. CDR3 protein: CASNLVQGITGELFF. The DNA of the CDR3 is TGTGCCAGCAACCTCGTTCAGGGGATCACCGGGGAGCTGTTTTTT.

The rearrangement uses TRBV5-1 and TRBJ2-3; D is uncertain. V dropped 0 bases and J dropped 11 bases, with 19 bases sitting between them. The CDR3 runs to 15 residues. Germline loops: CDR1 SGHRS, CDR2 YFSETQ. The CDR3 region has the DNA TGCGCCAGCAGCTTGGGGCAGCCTTTGAAGACGGGGCAGTATTTT. Its translation is CASSLGQPLKTGQYF.

The chain employs TRBV5-1 and TRBJ2-3; D is uncertain. The V gene lost 0 bases and the J gene lost 6 bases, with 8 bases spanning the gap. Germline CDR1 reads SGHRS; CDR2 reads YFSETQ. The CDR3 runs to 13 residues. The CDR3 DNA is TGCGCCAGCAGCTTGGGGGCGAAGGATACGCAGTATTTT. Its translation is CASSLGAKDTQYF.

The V call is TRBV6-1, the J call TRBJ1-5; 8 bases are shared with TRBD1. The germline gives CDR1 MNHNS, CDR2 SASEGT. Trimming at V came to 3 bases and at J to 5 bases, leaving 3 bases not matched to a gene. The CDR3 extends over 14 amino acids. DNA for the CDR3: TGTGCCAGCAGTGAGGGGACAGGTTATCAGCCCCAGCATTTT. It translates to CASSEGTGYQPQHF.

This chain connects TRBV6-5 to TRBJ2-3, with TRBD2 as a possible D gene (5 bases). V lost 7 bases and J lost 8, with 13 bases in between. Germline lookup yields CDR1 MNHEY and CDR2 SVGAGI. The CDR3 is made up of 12 amino acids. The CDR3 DNA sequence: TGTGCCAGCACCGCGGCCGGAGGTACGCAGTATTTT. Amino acid sequence: CASTAAGGTQYF.

The chain has TRBV19 and TRBJ2-7; TRBD1 matches 7 bases. Germline-derived CDR1 and CDR2 are LNHDA and SQIVND (reference sequence). The CDR3 loop spans 14 amino acids. The ends lost 3 bases at V and 2 bases at J; junction bases unmatched: 4. CDR3 sequence (DNA): TGTGCCAGTAGTATGAGGCAGGGGGCCTACGAGCAGTACTTC. Translation gives CASSMRQGAYEQYF. Supplemented by reference TRBV19 and TRBJ2-7, the full variable domain reads DGGITQSPKYLFRKEGQNVTLSCEQNLNHDAMYWYRQDPGQGLRLIYYSQIVNDFQKGDIAEGYSVSREKKESFPLTVTSAQKNPTAFYLCASSMRQGAYEQYFGPGTRLTVT.

The chain couples TRBV5-1 to TRBJ1-2; D not resolved. Deletions cut 4 bases from V and 8 bases from J, with 18 bases between. Looked up from germline, CDR1 is SGHRS and CDR2 is YFSETQ. This CDR3 has 14 amino acids. The CDR3 protein is CASSPAGANGGYTF. In DNA form, the CDR3 reads TGCGCCAGCAGCCCGGCGGGAGCCAACGGGGGCTACACCTTC.

V is TRBV25-1 and J is TRBJ1-1, with 8 bases lining up with TRBD1. Germline CDR1 MGHDK, CDR2 SYGVNS. The length of the CDR3 is 14 residues. J was trimmed by 1 base and V by 11 bases; bases with no gene match: 9. In DNA, the CDR3 is TGTGCCGCCGACAGGGGAGACGGGAACACTGAAGCTTTCTTT. Its protein product is CAADRGDGNTEAFF.

This CDR3 reads CSVAVGTGDQPQHF. Written as DNA, the CDR3 is TGCAGCGTTGCTGTTGGGACAGGGGATCAGCCCCAGCATTTT. The V and J genes are TRBV29-1 and TRBJ1-5, with TRBD1 matching 10 bases. The germline CDR1 and CDR2 sequences are SQVTM and ANQGSEA. The V and J ends lost 4 bases and 5 bases, in that order; junction bases with no gene match: 5. The CDR3 covers 14 residues.

The gene calls are TRBV5-4 and TRBJ2-2, with D possibly TRBD2 on 8 matching bases. The CDR3 is 20 amino acids. Germline V gene data show CDR1 as SGHNT and CDR2 as YYREEE (reference sequence). Trimming left V 4 bases short and J 7 bases short, with 32 bases between. CDR3 coding DNA: TGTGCCAGCAGCCCTGCCGGGACAGTCCTGCCGGGGGGGCTTAGCGGGGAGCTGTTTTTT. Its protein product is CASSPAGTVLPGGLSGELFF.

This chain links TRBV7-9 with TRBJ1-4; 9 positions match TRBD1. J gave up 7 bases and V 5 bases, and 8 bases lay outside the gene matches. The CDR3 length is 15 residues. CDR1 is SEHNR, CDR2 FQNEAQ, per germline (reference sequence). CDR3 region: CASSPRDRAGEKLFF. The DNA of the CDR3 is TGTGCCAGCAGCCCGCGGGACAGGGCTGGTGAAAAACTGTTTTTT. Combining the CDR3 with reference TRBV7-9 and TRBJ1-4 gives the whole variable domain DTGVSQNPRHKITKRGQNVTFRCDPISEHNRLYWYRQTLGQGPEFLTYFQNEAQLEKSRLLSDRFSAERPKGSFSTLEIQRTEQGDSAMYLCASSPRDRAGEKLFFGSGTQLSVL.

J is TRBJ1-1 and V is TRBV18; weak D call: TRBD1 (5 bases). CDR3 length: 15 amino acids. Trimming shortened V by 0 bases and J by 5 bases, and 13 bases separated the two germline ends. Germline assignment: CDR1 KGHSH and CDR2 LQKENI. CDR3 nucleotides: TGTGCCAGCTCACCACCGACGGGCGGGGGAACTGAAGCTTTCTTT. Residues: CASSPPTGGGTEAFF.

The V gene is TRBV5-1, the J gene TRBJ1-2; no clear D gene. This CDR3 has 14 residues. Trimming took off 0 bases at V and 5 bases at J, with 11 bases between the two ends. CDR1 SGHRS and CDR2 YFSETQ come from the germline V gene. The CDR3 nucleotides are TGCGCCAGCAGCTTGGGGGCGCAAGAATATGGCTACACCTTC. Protein product: CASSLGAQEYGYTF.

The gene calls are TRBV18 and TRBJ2-5; 9 bases map to TRBD2. V was pared by 0 bases and J by 1 base, with 3 bases of the junction left unmatched. The CDR3 has 16 amino acids. The germline V gene has CDR1 KGHSH and CDR2 LQKENI. The CDR3 loop is CASSPPKAGGQETQYF. CDR3 nucleotides: TGTGCCAGCTCACCACCAAAAGCGGGGGGCCAAGAGACCCAGTACTTC. The variable domain in full, completed from reference TRBV18 and TRBJ2-5, reads NAGVMQNPRHLVRRRGQEARLRCSPMKGHSHVYWYRQLPEEGLKFMVYLQKENIIDESGMPKERFSAEFPKEGPSILRIQQVVRGDSAAYFCASSPPKAGGQETQYFGPGTRLLVL.

The rearrangement links TRBV5-1 to TRBJ2-2; TRBD1 matches at 7 bases. Germline CDR1 and CDR2: SGHRS and YFSETQ. V gave up 2 bases and J gave up 1 base; unmatched junction bases: 2. The CDR3 has 15 residues. CDR3 coding DNA: TGCGCCAGCAGCTTAAGGACAGGGAACACCGGGGAGCTGTTTTTT. It is translated as CASSLRTGNTGELFF.

The CDR3 sequence: CSAPIDTQYF. The CDR3 region has the DNA TGCAGTGCCCCAATAGATACGCAGTATTTT. V gene TRBV20-1 combines with J gene TRBJ2-3; no reliable D call. Germline-derived CDR1 and CDR2 are DFQATT and SNEGSKA (reference sequence). Deletions cut 6 bases from V and 5 bases from J, with 6 bases between. The CDR3 runs to 10 residues.

This clone was detected once. The V gene is TRBV5-1, the J gene TRBJ1-2; 7 bases map to TRBD1. CDR1 and CDR2 from the germline V gene are SGHRS and YFSETQ. V was pared by 2 bases and J by 5 bases, with 6 bases of the junction left unmatched. The CDR3 has 14 amino acids. The CDR3 sequence is CASSFLDRTYGYTF. The CDR3 nucleotides read TGCGCCAGCAGCTTTTTGGACAGGACTTATGGCTACACCTTC.

A note on this clone: Other DNA sequences within the sample encode an identical CDR3. This chain joins TRBV5-1 and TRBJ1-4; D is unclear. V was trimmed by 0 bases and J by 0 bases, leaving 6 bases between them. Germline CDR1 is SGHRS and CDR2 is YFSETQ. The CDR3 loop spans 15 amino acids. DNA for the CDR3: TGCGCCAGCAGCTTGGTTGCGGCAACTAATGAAAAACTGTTTTTT. Translating it yields CASSLVAATNEKLFF.

The chain combines TRBV6-2 or TRBV6-3 with TRBJ1-5; 11 positions agree with TRBD1. The CDR3 contains 15 residues. Germline-derived CDR1 and CDR2 are MNHEY and SVGEGT. Losses at the gene ends were 5 bases for V and 4 bases for J; bases not matched to a gene: 4. The CDR3 DNA reads TGTGCCAGCAGTGAGCGGGACAGGGGGAATCAGCCCCAGCATTTT. It is translated as CASSERDRGNQPQHF.